These 20 T cell receptor beta chains came from one sample sequenced in a study of T cell responses to AZD1222 COVID-19 vaccine. Sequencing was performed with immunoSEQ multiplex PCR; in TCRdb, only in-frame clones are kept and a portion is missing. This sample has 130,000 to 150,000 clones, with 92% found just once. This specimen was peripheral blood, taken on day 0 of AZD1222 vaccination. The source is an adult in good health.

Written as DNA, the CDR3 is TGTGCCAGCAGCTTAGTAGCCGTCGGCACAGATACGCAGTATTTT. This gives the protein CASSLVAVGTDTQYF. The V and J genes are TRBV7-2 and TRBJ2-3; no definite D call. The germline V gene encodes CDR1 SGHTA and CDR2 FQGNSA. Trimming took 1 base from V and 1 from J, leaving 9 bases between them. The CDR3 is made up of 15 amino acids.

This sequence joins TRBV6-5 and TRBJ1-2; 9 bases are a match to TRBD1. Germline CDR1 reads MNHEY; CDR2 reads SVGAGI. The CDR3 is 15 residues long. J gave up 0 bases and V 7 bases, and 6 bases lay outside the gene matches. As DNA, the CDR3 is TGTGCCAGCAAGACAGGGGGTTTAGCTAACTATGGCTACACCTTC. Residues: CASKTGGLANYGYTF.

The chain couples TRBV10-3 to TRBJ2-6; TRBD2 aligns across 7 bases. This CDR3 has 20 amino acids. From germline, CDR1 is ENHRY and CDR2 SYGVKD. The trim removed 0 bases at V and 0 bases at J, leaving 11 bases unmatched. The CDR3 DNA is TGTGCCATCAGTGAGTCGTTAGGACTAGTCGTTAGCTCTGGGGCCAACGTCCTGACTTTC. As protein: CAISESLGLVVSSGANVLTF.

The chain is built from TRBV7-6 and TRBJ2-7; maybe TRBD2 (6 bases). CDR3 length equals 15 residues. From germline, CDR1 is SGHVS and CDR2 FNYEAQ. V dropped 1 base and J dropped 3 bases, with 13 bases sitting between them. The CDR3 bases are TGTGCCAGCAGCTTAGGCCCGGGAGAGGTCTACGAGCAGTACTTC. This gives the protein CASSLGPGEVYEQYF.

There are a few counts of this clone. This chain uses TRBV27 with TRBJ2-6; 8 nucleotides match TRBD1. This CDR3 has 17 residues. V dropped 6 bases and J dropped 0; count of bases not matched to a gene: 7. CDR1 and CDR2 from the germline V gene are MNHEY and SMNVEV (reference sequence). CDR3 residues: CASSPLDRVSGANVLTF. In nucleotides, the CDR3 is TGTGCCAGCAGCCCATTGGACAGGGTCTCTGGGGCCAACGTCCTGACTTTC.

The J gene is TRBJ1-4, the V gene TRBV27; possibly TRBD1 for D (5 bases). The V and J ends lost 6 bases and 7 bases respectively, with 18 bases between them. The CDR3 runs 15 residues. Germline V lookup: CDR1 MNHEY, CDR2 SMNVEV (reference sequence). The CDR3 DNA reads as TGTGCCAGCAGCAAAGACAGACAGTCCTTTGAAAAACTGTTTTTT. Translating it yields CASSKDRQSFEKLFF.

The J gene is TRBJ2-7, the V gene TRBV18; D not certain. Germline CDR1 KGHSH, CDR2 LQKENI. The CDR3 is 19 amino acids. V lost 1 base and J lost 3, with 25 bases in between. CDR3 in DNA: TGTGCCAGCTCACCACTTGGACCCCTCGGTCCAAGTGAATACTACGAGCAGTACTTC. The encoded protein is CASSPLGPLGPSEYYEQYF.

The chain couples TRBV7-7 to TRBJ2-2, with TRBD2 matching 8 bases. The germline CDR1 and CDR2 sequences are SSHAT and FNYEAQ (reference sequence). V trimming: 5 bases; J trimming: 4 bases; junction bases outside the gene matches: 6. The CDR3 extends over 15 amino acids. The CDR3 DNA reads as TGTGCCAGCAGCGAAAGCGGGAGCTCCACCGGGGAGCTGTTTTTT. It translates to CASSESGSSTGELFF.

The chain joins TRBV5-1 to TRBJ1-3; D unclear. The CDR3 has 16 amino acids. V shed 0 bases and J shed 5 bases, with 15 bases lying between them. Looked up from germline, CDR1 is SGHRS and CDR2 is YFSETQ. CDR3: CASSLGGFTGRNTIYF. CDR3 nucleotide sequence: TGCGCCAGCAGCTTGGGGGGATTTACGGGAAGAAACACCATATATTTT.

V and J are TRBV2 and TRBJ2-1; D is unclear. The CDR3 length is 12 residues. V dropped 3 bases and J dropped 9 bases, with 9 bases sitting between them. CDR1 is SNHLY, CDR2 FYNNEI, per germline. The CDR3 region has the DNA TGTGCCAGCAGTGACCTAGATGGTGAGCAGTTCTTC. Translated, it gives CASSDLDGEQFF.

The chain is built from TRBV27 and TRBJ1-1; 7 bases map to TRBD1. J was trimmed by 0 bases and V by 6 bases; bases with no gene match: 7. The CDR3 loop spans 15 amino acids. Germline lookup yields CDR1 MNHEY and CDR2 SMNVEV (reference sequence). CDR3 amino acids: CASRVTQGLNTEAFF. The CDR3 DNA sequence: TGTGCCAGCAGGGTAACACAGGGGCTGAACACTGAAGCTTTCTTT.

This CDR3 reads CASSLEATGRTEAFF. In DNA form, the CDR3 reads TGTGCCAGCAGCTTAGAGGCGACAGGGAGAACTGAAGCTTTCTTT. The V call is TRBV7-8, the J call TRBJ1-1; 7 positions match TRBD1. CDR1 is SGHVS and CDR2 is FQNEAQ in the germline V gene. The CDR3 runs 15 residues. The J segment lost 5 bases and the V segment lost 1 base, leaving 7 bases of the junction unmatched.

The rearrangement links TRBV5-1 to TRBJ2-5; 8 bases match TRBD2. The CDR3 consists of 15 residues. J lost 5 bases, V lost 1 base, and 7 bases had no gene match. CDR1 SGHRS and CDR2 YFSETQ come from the germline V gene. The CDR3 coding sequence is TGCGCCAGCAGCTTGACCGGGACTAGTGAGGAGACCCAGTACTTC. Its translation: CASSLTGTSEETQYF.

This clone was counted a few times. The rearrangement uses TRBV28 and TRBJ1-2, with 8 bases fitting TRBD1. Losses at the gene ends were 5 bases for V and 6 bases for J; bases not matched to a gene: 5. Germline assignment: CDR1 MDHEN and CDR2 SYDVKM. This CDR3 region has 13 residues. The CDR3 protein is CASSVDREDGYTF. The CDR3 DNA reads as TGTGCCAGCAGTGTGGACAGGGAGGATGGCTACACCTTC.

This chain uses TRBV11-3 with TRBJ2-3; D is unclear. Between the trimmed V and J ends, which lost 0 bases and 1 base, there was a span of 5 bases. The CDR3 totals 14 residues. Per germline, CDR1 SGHNT and CDR2 YENEEA. The CDR3 spells CASSLDSRTDTQYF. The CDR3 DNA sequence: TGTGCCAGCAGCTTAGATTCCCGCACAGATACGCAGTATTTT. Drawing the rest from reference TRBV11-3 and TRBJ2-3, the complete variable domain is EAGVVQSPRYKIIEKKQPVAFWCNPISGHNTLYWYLQNLGQGPELLIRYENEEAVDDSQLPKDRFSAERLKGVDSTLKIQPAELGDSAVYLCASSLDSRTDTQYFGPGTRLTVL.

The rearrangement links TRBV5-1 to TRBJ2-3; the match to TRBD2 covers 8 bases. Trimming removed 6 bases from V and 1 base from J; junction bases left unmatched: 13. CDR3 size: 17 residues. Germline CDR1 is SGHRS and CDR2 is YFSETQ. The CDR3 protein is CASNPSGRNLGTDTQYF. In DNA form, the CDR3 reads TGCGCCAGCAACCCCAGCGGGAGAAATTTGGGCACAGATACGCAGTATTTT.

Written as DNA, the CDR3 is TGTGCCAGCAGCCAAGGTGTAGCGGGAGGGCGCGAGCAGTACTTC. Protein product: CASSQGVAGGREQYF. The chain combines TRBV4-2 with TRBJ2-7; 11 nucleotides align to TRBD2. V was clipped by 1 base and J by 6 bases; unmatched bases: 5. The CDR3 has 15 amino acids. Germline assignment: CDR1 LGHNA and CDR2 YNFKEQ.

The genes are TRBV19 and TRBJ1-5; 7 bases match TRBD1. Trimming at V came to 3 bases and at J to 3 bases, leaving 2 bases not matched to a gene. Germline V gene lookup returns CDR1 LNHDA and CDR2 SQIVND (reference sequence). CDR3 length equals 14 residues. The CDR3 protein is CASSIGTDNQPQHF. The CDR3 nucleotides read TGTGCCAGTAGTATCGGGACAGACAATCAGCCCCAGCATTTT.

The chain has TRBV27 and TRBJ2-5, with D perhaps matching TRBD2 (5 bases). V was clipped by 2 bases and J by 5 bases, with 15 bases between them. The CDR3 contains 15 residues. Per the germline V gene, CDR1 is MNHEY and CDR2 is SMNVEV (reference sequence). CDR3 residues: CASSLGSSLLETQYF. Here the CDR3 DNA reads TGTGCCAGCAGTTTAGGGTCTAGCTTGTTGGAGACCCAGTACTTC.

J is TRBJ1-3 and V is TRBV10-3, with D perhaps matching TRBD1 (5 bases). The V gene's germline CDR1 is ENHRY and CDR2 SYGVKD. This CDR3 region has 15 residues. V shed 6 bases and J shed 0 bases, with 12 bases lying between them. The CDR3: CAIRGDGSSGNTIYF. The CDR3 DNA reads as TGTGCCATCAGGGGGGACGGCAGCTCTGGAAACACCATATATTTT.